The rows below give T cell receptor beta chains drawn from one sample of a study of cytomegalovirus exposure and HLA in healthy donors. The data were produced by immunoSEQ multiplex PCR, yet TCRdb's version contains in-frame clones alone and is incomplete. The sample records 130,000 to 150,000 clones, 65% to 80% being singletons. Input material: PBMCs. The receptors here all came from a woman between 50 and 59 years old in good health and CMV-seropositive. CDR3s include the opening cysteine and the closing phenylalanine or tryptophan.

v_call	j_call	cdr3_aa
TRBV25-1	TRBJ1-5	CASSEGRRGNQPQHF
TRBV19	TRBJ1-1	CASSTWGGQRGTEAFF
TRBV6-1	TRBJ1-5	CASSEGSLPQHF
TRBV4-2	TRBJ2-1	CASSQEAWSGGARGGEQFF
TRBV29-1	TRBJ2-5	CSVGLAGETQYF
TRBV6-5	TRBJ1-4	CASSYRGVKEKLFF
TRBV11-2	TRBJ2-1	CASSSGPLSYNEQFF
TRBV2	TRBJ2-1	CASRKGTGRGHEQFF
TRBV5-4	TRBJ2-1	CASSSSLVGGVEQFF
TRBV9	TRBJ2-5	CASSTVGGLAETQYF
TRBV5-4	TRBJ2-1	CASSLSGLAGLGIDNEQFF
TRBV10-3	TRBJ1-2	CAISETATGEAWGYTF
TRBV5-1	TRBJ2-1	CASSLVPDNEQFF
TRBV6-6	TRBJ2-3	CASRGTTDTQYF
TRBV7-2	TRBJ2-2	CASSPGLAGGFGELFF
TRBV11-3	TRBJ2-2	CASSPGTGAGELFF
TRBV10-1	TRBJ1-4	CASRGGLATNEKLFF
TRBV9	TRBJ2-3	CASSVGGSTDTQYF
TRBV18	TRBJ1-5	CASSGGADQPQHF
TRBV2	TRBJ1-1	CASSEESGQISAEAFF
TRBV28	TRBJ1-5	CASSSYQPQHF
TRBV9	TRBJ2-4	CASSVGHSLTQGAIQYF
TRBV27	TRBJ1-2	CASSLYPTGYHGYTF
TRBV7-8	TRBJ1-3	CASSLAGSHSGNTIYF
TRBV6-4	TRBJ1-6	CASSDSYGSPLHF
TRBV19	TRBJ2-5	CASSIDGQGAETQYF
TRBV6-4	TRBJ2-3	CASSGAGGFTTQYF
TRBV19	TRBJ2-3	CASSPGRRTDTQYF
TRBV7-8	TRBJ2-7	CASRRGQSYEQYF
TRBV5-4	TRBJ1-1	CASSWITGDYMNTEAFF
TRBV28	TRBJ2-3	CASTAQGWLFGTDTQYF
TRBV9	TRBJ2-1	CASSTGYEQFF
TRBV30	TRBJ2-7	CAWGRQGRDEQYF
TRBV28	TRBJ2-7	CASSLRGGTYEQYF
TRBV29-1	TRBJ2-2	CSVVVGLANTGELFF
TRBV5-4	TRBJ1-6	CASSLGQGNKESPLHF
TRBV28	TRBJ1-4	CASGQLNEKLFF
TRBV30	TRBJ2-2	CAWSPYQGELFF
TRBV7-9	TRBJ1-3	CASSSTLFDSGNTIYF
TRBV5-6	TRBJ2-3	CASSLAGPDTQYF
TRBV19	TRBJ1-2	CASRENYGYTF
TRBV7-9	TRBJ2-3	CASSLASGGDTQYF
TRBV9	TRBJ1-1	CASSVATGTMNTEAFF
TRBV4-2	TRBJ1-2	CASSQEGQGYGYTF
TRBV7-2	TRBJ2-3	CASSLGGLTDTQYF
TRBV6-1	TRBJ1-5	CASSEAISGIGQPQHF
TRBV25-1	TRBJ2-1	CASSESWGDAYNEQFF
TRBV10-3	TRBJ2-2	CAISLGVTGELFF
TRBV15	TRBJ1-3	CATSRDWAGSGNTIYF
TRBV11-3	TRBJ2-1	CASSLLGGGADNEQFF
TRBV5-1	TRBJ2-3	CASKGQGSVDTQYF
TRBV6-1	TRBJ2-1	CASNWGGKNEQFF
TRBV7-2	TRBJ2-7	CASSLLGKPRAEQYF
TRBV5-1	TRBJ2-5	CASSSQGSGPGETQYF
TRBV19	TRBJ2-7	CASSAGQGAGNEQYF